Below are 20 T cell receptor beta chains sequenced from a single sample in a study of cytomegalovirus exposure and HLA in healthy donors. Sequencing used immunoSEQ multiplex PCR; TCRdb keeps in-frame clones, though not all of them. The data show 110,000 or so clones, around 85% seen once. The sample comprised PBMCs. These receptors originate from a woman aged 25 to 39 in good health and CMV-seronegative.

The J gene is TRBJ1-6, the V gene TRBV7-3; 10 bases agree with TRBD1. The CDR3 sequence is 15 residues long. The germline V gene encodes CDR1 SGHTA and CDR2 FQGTGA. Germline trimming cut 5 bases from V and 7 bases from J; bases unmatched to any gene: 5. CDR3 DNA sequence: TGTGCCAGCAGCAGACAGGGGGCAGGGAATTCACCCCTCCACTTT. As protein: CASSRQGAGNSPLHF.

This clone has a count of ten or more. The CDR3: CATSSGTVYSNQPQHF. The DNA for the CDR3 is TGTGCCACCAGCAGCGGGACAGTCTATAGCAATCAGCCCCAGCATTTT. The chain uses TRBV15 and TRBJ1-5, with 7 bases fitting TRBD1. Per the germline V gene, CDR1 is LNHNV and CDR2 is YYDKDF (reference sequence). The trim removed 3 bases at V and 0 bases at J, leaving 5 bases unmatched. The CDR3 extends over 16 amino acids.

The chain has TRBV7-8 and TRBJ2-2; 7 bases map to TRBD1. The junction had 2 bases not matched to a gene; V was cut back by 4 bases and J by 3 bases. The CDR3 contains 14 residues. CDR1 and CDR2 from the germline V gene are SGHVS and FQNEAQ. CDR3: CASSSGTDTGELFF. CDR3 sequence (DNA): TGTGCCAGCAGCTCCGGGACAGACACCGGGGAGCTGTTTTTT.

The chain is built from TRBV5-6 and TRBJ1-3; tentative D call: TRBD1 (6 bases). Germline V lookup: CDR1 SGHDT, CDR2 YYEEEE. V was cut by 2 bases and J by 4 bases, with 10 bases left in between. There are 14 residues in the CDR3. CDR3 in amino acids: CASSLTGSGNTIYF. The CDR3 bases are TGTGCCAGCAGCTTAACAGGGTCCGGAAACACCATATATTTT.

The chain couples TRBV10-3 to TRBJ1-2; TRBD1 aligns across 8 bases. CDR1 is ENHRY, CDR2 SYGVKD, per germline. J gave up 8 bases and V 3 bases, and 5 bases lay outside the gene matches. The CDR3 is 13 amino acids. The CDR3 bases are TGTGCCATCAGTGAACAGGGGGATGGAGGCTACACCTTC. Encoded protein: CAISEQGDGGYTF.

V gene TRBV27 combines with J gene TRBJ2-1; TRBD1 might be the D (6 bases). Trimming shortened V by 6 bases and J by 4 bases, and 16 bases separated the two germline ends. The CDR3 is 15 residues long. In germline, CDR1 is MNHEY, CDR2 SMNVEV (reference sequence). CDR3 nucleotides: TGTGCCAGCAGCACTTCAGGGGCCAGTTACAATGAGCAGTTCTTC. As protein: CASSTSGASYNEQFF.

The chain couples TRBV5-6 to TRBJ1-2, with 7 bases identical to TRBD1. The CDR3 totals 17 residues. Germline-derived CDR1 and CDR2 are SGHDT and YYEEEE. V shed 0 bases and J 0 bases; nucleotides not matched to a gene: 8. CDR3 region: CASSLETGFVANYGYTF. The CDR3 nucleotides read TGTGCCAGCAGCTTGGAGACAGGGTTCGTTGCTAACTATGGCTACACCTTC.

The chain carries TRBV27 and TRBJ2-3; 8 nucleotides match TRBD2. V lost 2 bases, J lost 3 bases, and 4 bases stayed unmatched. CDR1 and CDR2 (germline): MNHEY, SMNVEV (reference sequence). The CDR3 sequence is 15 residues long. CDR3 amino acids: CASSLRTSQTDTQYF. For the CDR3, the DNA is TGTGCCAGCAGTTTAAGGACTAGCCAAACAGATACGCAGTATTTT.

The chain couples TRBV27 to TRBJ1-2; D may be TRBD1 (5 bases). Germline V lookup: CDR1 MNHEY, CDR2 SMNVEV (reference sequence). V shed 1 base and J shed 8 bases, with 26 bases lying between them. CDR3 length: 18 amino acids. CDR3 coding DNA: TGTGCCAGCAGTTTATTCCACAGCTCGACAGCCCCCACTCGGGGCTACACCTTC. This encodes CASSLFHSSTAPTRGYTF.

This chain joins TRBV19 and TRBJ2-2; no clear D gene. V shed 8 bases and J shed 2 bases, with 9 bases lying between them. CDR1 is LNHDA, CDR2 SQIVND, per germline (reference sequence). The CDR3 extends over 13 amino acids. CDR3 bases: TGTGCCAGTGGGCAGATCAACACCGGGGAGCTGTTTTTT. Translation gives CASGQINTGELFF.

The genes are TRBV2 and TRBJ1-1; possible D gene TRBD1, 5 bases. Germline CDR1 SNHLY, CDR2 FYNNEI. The CDR3 length is 17 residues. Trimming took 1 base from V and 5 from J, leaving 20 bases between them. CDR3 region: CASSEEGQGLGLTEAFF. Here the CDR3 DNA reads TGTGCCAGCAGTGAAGAAGGGCAGGGCCTAGGGTTGACTGAAGCTTTCTTT.

This chain joins TRBV9 and TRBJ2-6; 7 positions match TRBD1. Germline CDR1 is SGDLS and CDR2 is YYNGEE. The CDR3 loop spans 18 amino acids. V was clipped by 3 bases and J by 2 bases; unmatched bases: 11. The CDR3 bases are TGTGCCAGCAGCGAGACGGGACAGACTTATGCTGGGGCCAACGTCCTGACTTTC. It specifies CASSETGQTYAGANVLTF.

The chain recombines TRBV30 with TRBJ1-5; tentatively, D is TRBD1 (5 bases). This CDR3 contains 14 residues. CDR1 is GTSNPN and CDR2 is SVGIG in the germline V gene (reference sequence). Between the trimmed V and J ends, which lost 0 bases and 4 bases, there was a span of 10 bases. The CDR3 DNA reads as TGTGCCTGGAGTGTAATGGGGGGTAATCAGCCCCAGCATTTT. It translates to CAWSVMGGNQPQHF. Drawing the rest from reference TRBV30 and TRBJ1-5, the complete variable domain is SQTIHQWPATLVQPVGSPLSLECTVEGTSNPNLYWYRQAAGRGLQLLFYSVGIGQISSEVPQNLSASRPQDRQFILSSKKLLLSDSGFYLCAWSVMGGNQPQHFGDGTRLSIL.

The chain links TRBV30 to TRBJ1-1; 7 nucleotides align to TRBD1. Germline V lookup: CDR1 GTSNPN, CDR2 SVGIG (reference sequence). This CDR3 comprises 14 residues. Unmatched junction bases numbered 7, after V lost 2 bases and J lost 4 bases. The CDR3 here is CAWSPRQGFTEAFF. In nucleotides, the CDR3 is TGTGCCTGGAGTCCAAGACAGGGTTTCACTGAAGCTTTCTTT.

The chain couples TRBV7-3 to TRBJ2-3; possibly TRBD1 for D (6 bases). This CDR3 contains 14 residues. V was cut by 4 bases and J by 6 bases, with 14 bases left in between. CDR1 is SGHTA, CDR2 FQGTGA, per germline. Here the CDR3 reads CASSSSGVGDTQYF. As DNA, the CDR3 is TGTGCCAGCAGCTCGTCAGGGGTTGGGGATACGCAGTATTTT.

The CDR3 reads CASGQAGGAYNEQFF. CDR3 coding DNA: TGTGCCAGCGGCCAAGCGGGGGGGGCCTACAATGAGCAGTTCTTC. The gene calls are TRBV28 and TRBJ2-1; 10 bases map to TRBD2. CDR1 is MDHEN and CDR2 is SYDVKM in the germline V gene. Trimming cost V 8 bases and J 2 bases; bases outside gene matches: 6. This CDR3 has 15 residues.

The J gene is TRBJ1-6, the V gene TRBV19; TRBD1 aligns across 10 bases. V lost 6 bases to trimming and J lost 6 bases; unmatched junction nucleotides: 8. The CDR3 is 16 amino acids. In germline, CDR1 is LNHDA, CDR2 SQIVND (reference sequence). CDR3 DNA sequence: TGTGCCAGTAGCAGACCGACAGGGGGCGGTAATTCACCCCTCCACTTT. It specifies CASSRPTGGGNSPLHF.

This sequence joins TRBV4-2 and TRBJ2-4, with TRBD1 identical over 11 bases. V lost 2 bases and J lost 3; bases outside the gene matches: 3. This CDR3 is 16 amino acids long. The germline CDR1 and CDR2 sequences are LGHNA and YNFKEQ. The CDR3 DNA reads as TGTGCCAGCAGCCAACCGGGACAGGGGGACAAAAACATTCAGTACTTC. Encoded protein: CASSQPGQGDKNIQYF.

The chain combines TRBV19 with TRBJ1-1; D is ambiguous. V was cut by 5 bases and J by 5 bases, with 12 bases left in between. The CDR3 loop spans 13 amino acids. CDR1 and CDR2 (germline): LNHDA, SQIVND (reference sequence). The CDR3: CASSLNSRTEAFF. CDR3 nucleotides: TGTGCCAGTAGTCTTAACTCGAGGACTGAAGCTTTCTTT.

The rearrangement joins TRBV2 to TRBJ2-6; TRBD1 might be the D (5 bases). The germline gives CDR1 SNHLY, CDR2 FYNNEI. This CDR3 is built from 15 residues. Between the trimmed V and J ends, which lost 7 bases and 2 bases, there was a span of 12 bases. The CDR3 loop is CASKGNSPGANVLTF. CDR3 nucleotide sequence: TGTGCCAGCAAGGGGAACAGCCCTGGGGCCAACGTCCTGACTTTC.